These 27 T cell receptor beta chains share one sample of origin, sequenced in a study of CXCR3-negative and CXCR3-positive naive CD8 T cells. General observations from the study: CXCR3-negative naive cells had less hydrophobic TRB CDR3s than did CXCR3-positive naive cells.

The antigens for these receptors are not known. Libraries of TRB cDNA were made by 5' RACE and carried UMIs. TCRdb reprocessed the 5' RACE reads and reports one entry per CDR3 protein, with no DNA. This table lists fewer than 65,000 distinct CDR3 sequences. Sequences were obtained from naive CXCR3+ CD8+ T cells from blood. As for subset: CD45RO-CCR7+CD27+CD95- naive CD8+ T cells expressing CXCR3 (TNR3+). The receptors shown here come from a human donor in good health. Some clones in this sample may be carry-over from other donors' samples.

The rearrangement links TRBV29-1 to TRBJ2-4. The CDR3 length is 15 residues. Germline loops: CDR1 SQVTM, CDR2 ANQGSEA. The CDR3 loop is CSVEASGGSKNIQYF.

CDR3 sequence reads: CASSEGVELSGLNIQYF. The genes are TRBV6-1 and TRBJ2-4; TCRdb proposes TRBD1, but this gene call is untestable without DNA. The CDR3 is made up of 17 amino acids. The germline gives CDR1 MNHNS, CDR2 SASEGT.

The chain recombines TRBV12-3 or TRBV12-4 with TRBJ1-5. The CDR3 is 12 amino acids. This chain's CDR3 is CASSRIGSPQHF.

The gene calls are TRBV29-1 and TRBJ2-1; TCRdb's D gene call, TRBD2, goes unchecked for lack of DNA. The CDR3 covers 16 residues. Germline V gene sequence: CDR1 SQVTM, CDR2 ANQGSEA. The CDR3 sequence is CSVEGHSGGGDNEQFF.

This sequence joins TRBV27 and TRBJ2-1; there is no DNA to check the TCRdb D call of TRBD1. CDR1 and CDR2 (germline): MNHEY, SMNVEV (reference sequence). The CDR3 loop spans 15 amino acids. The CDR3 here is CASISTGGSYNEQFF.

The V and J genes are TRBV19 and TRBJ2-7. The CDR3 runs 13 residues. Germline V gives CDR1 LNHDA, CDR2 SQIVND (reference sequence). The CDR3 sequence is CASSIFPTYEQYF.

The V call is TRBV4-1, the J call TRBJ1-2. Germline lookup yields CDR1 MGHRA and CDR2 YSYEKL. The CDR3 consists of 15 residues. The CDR3 loop is CASSPEGGFNYGYTF.

This rearrangement joins TRBV7-9 to TRBJ2-7. The CDR3 spans 14 residues. Germline V gives CDR1 SEHNR, CDR2 FQNEAQ (reference sequence). This chain's CDR3 is CASSLSGRSYEQYF. Filled out from reference TRBV7-9 and TRBJ2-7, the complete variable domain reads DTGVSQNPRHKITKRGQNVTFRCDPISEHNRLYWYRQTLGQGPEFLTYFQNEAQLEKSRLLSDRFSAERPKGSFSTLEIQRTEQGDSAMYLCASSLSGRSYEQYFGPGTRLTVT.

V gene TRBV28 combines with J gene TRBJ2-5; TCRdb proposes TRBD1, but this gene call is untestable without DNA. Germline V lookup: CDR1 MDHEN, CDR2 SYDVKM. The CDR3 extends over 16 amino acids. The CDR3 region is CASILTLGTGQETQYF.

The chain uses TRBV2 and TRBJ2-7; TCRdb proposes TRBD1, but this gene call is untestable without DNA. The CDR3 sequence is 15 residues long. Germline V gene lookup returns CDR1 SNHLY and CDR2 FYNNEI. CDR3 loop: CASLGEHGLIYEQYF. Full variable domain (remainder filled in from reference TRBV2 and TRBJ2-7): EPEVTQTPSHQVTQMGQEVILRCVPISNHLYFYWYRQILGQKVEFLVSFYNNEISEKSEIFDDQFSVERPDGSNFTLKIRSTKLEDSAMYFCASLGEHGLIYEQYFGPGTRLTVT.

This chain joins TRBV20-1 and TRBJ1-1; with no DNA, the TCRdb D assignment of TRBD1 cannot be verified. Germline V gives CDR1 DFQATT, CDR2 SNEGSKA (reference sequence). The CDR3 is 12 residues long. CDR3 amino acids: CSVKGFDTEAFF.

This chain connects TRBV19 to TRBJ2-7; TCRdb calls TRBD2, which cannot be checked without DNA. Germline values: CDR1 LNHDA, CDR2 SQIVND (reference sequence). The CDR3 runs to 14 residues. CDR3: CASSIDGGDYEQYF.

The chain is built from TRBV7-2 and TRBJ2-1. Germline V gene data show CDR1 as SGHTA and CDR2 as FQGNSA. The CDR3 has 12 amino acids. The CDR3 region is CASSFWSNEQFF.

The rearrangement uses TRBV29-1 and TRBJ2-7; the D call from TCRdb, TRBD1, cannot be confirmed without DNA. The CDR3 runs to 16 residues. Germline CDR1 and CDR2: SQVTM and ANQGSEA. The chain's CDR3 is CSVEGAPGQGAYEQYF.

The CDR3 loop is CASSYAGGTYEQYF. The chain recombines TRBV27 with TRBJ2-7; the D gene TCRdb calls, TRBD1, cannot be checked with no DNA. The CDR3 contains 14 residues. The V gene's germline CDR1 is MNHEY and CDR2 SMNVEV (reference sequence).

CDR3 sequence reads: CASSLVDHEQFF. The chain is built from TRBV27 and TRBJ2-1. The length of the CDR3 is 12 residues. Germline CDR1 reads MNHEY; CDR2 reads SMNVEV (reference sequence).

The chain joins TRBV4-1 to TRBJ2-7; TCRdb lists TRBD1, though no DNA is available to test this call. Germline V gene lookup returns CDR1 MGHRA and CDR2 YSYEKL. The CDR3 length is 15 residues. Here the CDR3 reads CASSQAGTGSYEQYF.

The chain carries TRBV27 and TRBJ2-5. CDR3 length: 12 amino acids. Germline lookup yields CDR1 MNHEY and CDR2 SMNVEV (reference sequence). The CDR3 loop reads CASSNRQETQYF.

This chain uses TRBV6-6 with TRBJ2-7; with no DNA, the TCRdb D assignment of TRBD1 cannot be verified. The CDR3 runs to 12 residues. Germline CDR1 MNHNY, CDR2 SVGAGI (reference sequence). This chain's CDR3 is CASSAGTYEQYF.

The chain links TRBV7-9 to TRBJ1-1; as DNA is missing, the TRBD1 call by TCRdb cannot be tested. This CDR3 is 14 amino acids long. Germline-derived CDR1 and CDR2 are SEHNR and FQNEAQ (reference sequence). The CDR3 sequence is CASSPWGVNTEAFF.

The chain's CDR3 is CASSFFAEFSYEQYF. The genes are TRBV7-2 and TRBJ2-7. The V gene's germline CDR1 is SGHTA and CDR2 FQGNSA. The CDR3 has 15 amino acids.

The genes are TRBV20-1 and TRBJ2-3; TCRdb selects TRBD2, and the lack of DNA leaves this call unchecked. This CDR3 is built from 16 residues. The germline gives CDR1 DFQATT, CDR2 SNEGSKA (reference sequence). CDR3 residues: CSAETSGGASTDTQYF.

The chain's CDR3 is CASSAGTDTQYF. The gene calls are TRBV28 and TRBJ2-3. From germline, CDR1 is MDHEN and CDR2 SYDVKM. There are 12 residues in the CDR3.

This chain's CDR3 is CASSSLPGLAVRADTQYF. The genes are TRBV27 and TRBJ2-3; the TCRdb D gene call, TRBD2, has no DNA to confirm it. This CDR3 region has 18 residues. The germline V gene encodes CDR1 MNHEY and CDR2 SMNVEV (reference sequence).

The chain uses TRBV6-5 and TRBJ2-2; TCRdb picks TRBD1, but there is no DNA to check that call. Germline CDR1 MNHEY, CDR2 SVGAGI. The CDR3 runs to 17 residues. The CDR3 protein is CASSYVDRGQGTGELFF.

V usage is TRBV29-1 and J usage is TRBJ1-2; TCRdb designates TRBD1, a call that cannot be tested without DNA. CDR3 length: 17 residues. Germline V gene data show CDR1 as SQVTM and CDR2 as ANQGSEA. The CDR3 spells CSVEETETGVRNYGYTF. The full variable domain, completed using reference TRBV29-1 and TRBJ1-2, is SAVISQKPSRDICQRGTSLTIQCQVDSQVTMMFWYRQQPGQSLTLIATANQGSEATYESGFVIDKFPISRPNLTFSTLTVSNMSPEDSSIYLCSVEETETGVRNYGYTFGSGTRLTVV.

The V and J genes are TRBV7-9 and TRBJ2-1; lacking DNA, the TRBD1 call made by TCRdb goes unchecked. From germline, CDR1 is SEHNR and CDR2 FQNEAQ (reference sequence). This CDR3 spans 13 amino acids. CDR3 region: CASSPPSPNEQFF.